The clone carrying this T cell receptor (beta chain) occurred many times. TCR beta CDR3 regions were amplified from RNA transcripts. The HTBI primer set drove a first-round RT-PCR of the TCR CDR3. TCRdb independently ran MiXCR on the multiplex PCR reads; one entry per CDR3 protein. The data show under 250,000 distinct CDR3 sequences, with about 15% seen just once and approximately 46% held by the top ten. This specimen comes from a study of T cells in Graves' hyperthyroidism and ophthalmopathy. The CDR3 is 15 amino acids. From germline, CDR1 is SNHLY and CDR2 FYNNEI. Trimming pared 4 bases from V and 0 bases from J, leaving 7 bases between.

This sequence originates from a man aged 45-65 years with Graves' hyperthyroidism. The rearrangement joins TRBV2 to TRBJ1-6; D is uncertain. Sequenced sample: blood. In DNA, the CDR3 is TGTGCCAGCAGTGGGTCCAGCTCCTATAATTCACCCCTCCACTTT. This translates into CASSGSSSYNSPLHF.